A selection of T cell receptor beta chains follows, all from one sample in a study of T cells after yellow fever vaccination. TCRdb fed the 5' RACE reads into MiXCR, producing one record per CDR3 protein. The sample records tens of thousands of distinct CDR3 sequences, 7% to 8.5% being singletons. The material sequenced was CD8+ T cells sorted from PBMCs, taken less than 16 days after the first yellow fever vaccination. These TCRs come from a man between 18 and 35 years old who received the YFV17D yellow fever vaccine. Both conserved end residues are part of each CDR3. The D gene is left open where the match is weak. Clone size is given for some rows only: seen once, a few or many times, or a class if the clone is expanded.

clone_size,j_call,v_call,d_call,cdr3_aa,cdr3_nt
many,TRBJ2-5,TRBV27,TRBD1,CASSLHGTAQETQYF,TGTGCCAGCAGCCTCCACGGGACAGCACAAGAGACCCAGTACTTC
many,TRBJ1-5,TRBV7-9,-,CASSFTDSNQPQHF,TGTGCCAGCAGCTTTACGGATAGCAATCAGCCCCAGCATTTT
many,TRBJ2-3,TRBV12-3/TRBV12-4,TRBD2,CASSPTPGSGGNTDTQYF,TGTGCCAGCAGTCCAACCCCCGGTAGCGGGGGGAACACAGATACGCAGTATTTT
-,TRBJ2-1,TRBV5-4,-,CASSPRQTNEQFF,TGTGCCAGCAGCCCTCGACAGACCAATGAGCAGTTCTTC
many,TRBJ2-3,TRBV6-2/TRBV6-3,TRBD1,CASSSGQGSTDTQYF,TGTGCCAGCAGTTCAGGACAGGGAAGCACAGATACGCAGTATTTT
-,TRBJ1-1,TRBV6-2/TRBV6-3,TRBD1,CASRYRGSTEAFF,TGTGCCAGCAGATACAGGGGGAGCACTGAAGCTTTCTTT
many,TRBJ2-1,TRBV7-9,TRBD1,CASSWGQGTYNEQFF,TGTGCCAGCAGCTGGGGACAGGGCACCTACAATGAGCAGTTCTTC
many,TRBJ2-1,TRBV4-1,-,CASSQGRGNEQFF,TGCGCCAGCAGCCAAGGCAGGGGCAATGAGCAGTTCTTC
many,TRBJ2-3,TRBV7-9,TRBD2,CASSAPGTSGYTDTQYF,TGTGCCAGCAGCGCCCCCGGGACTAGCGGCTACACAGATACGCAGTATTTT
many,TRBJ2-7,TRBV20-1,TRBD2,CSARDAGEYEQYF,TGCAGTGCTAGAGATGCGGGGGAGTACGAGCAGTACTTC
many,TRBJ1-6,TRBV20-1,-,CSARDNSHSPLHF,TGCAGTGCTAGAGATAACAGCCATTCACCCCTCCACTTT
many,TRBJ2-5,TRBV5-6,-,CASSLEAIYQETQYF,TGTGCCAGCAGCTTGGAAGCAATCTACCAAGAGACCCAGTACTTC
many,TRBJ2-2,TRBV20-1,-,CSATSGANTGELFF,TGCAGTGCTACCTCGGGGGCAAACACCGGGGAGCTGTTTTTT
many,TRBJ2-1,TRBV6-5,TRBD1,CASSYGQGWYDEQFF,TGTGCCAGCAGTTACGGACAGGGTTGGTACGATGAGCAGTTCTTC
many,TRBJ2-1,TRBV7-3,-,CASSFSGGGYNEQFF,TGTGCCAGCAGCTTCTCCGGGGGCGGGTACAATGAGCAGTTCTTC
many,TRBJ2-5,TRBV20-1,-,CSAGTLETQYF,TGCAGTGCTGGAACACTGGAGACCCAGTACTTC
many,TRBJ2-2,TRBV4-3,-,CASSPRVGYTGELFF,TGCGCCAGCAGCCCTCGGGTCGGTTACACCGGGGAGCTGTTTTTT
many,TRBJ1-2,TRBV5-6,-,CASSLPGRAESNYGYTF,TGTGCCAGCAGCTTGCCCGGGCGCGCAGAATCTAACTATGGCTACACCTTC
many,TRBJ2-1,TRBV19,-,CARKTGNEQFF,TGTGCCCGAAAAACGGGGAATGAGCAGTTCTTC
many,TRBJ1-6,TRBV4-3,-,CASSQDPAGVAYNSPLHF,TGCGCCAGCAGCCAAGATCCCGCAGGGGTAGCCTATAATTCACCCCTCCACTTT
many,TRBJ2-1,TRBV7-9,-,CASSPGWTEQFF,TGTGCCAGCAGCCCGGGCTGGACCGAGCAGTTCTTC
many,TRBJ2-1,TRBV19,TRBD2,CASSHSGGHNEQFF,TGTGCCAGTAGTCATAGCGGGGGTCACAATGAGCAGTTCTTC
many,TRBJ2-1,TRBV24-1,TRBD2,CATSDLTSGGYNEQFF,TGTGCCACCAGTGATTTAACTAGCGGGGGATACAATGAGCAGTTCTTC
many,TRBJ2-7,TRBV5-1,-,CASSLESSYEQYF,TGTGCCAGCAGCTTAGAGTCCTCCTACGAGCAGTACTTC
many,TRBJ2-1,TRBV3-1,TRBD2,CASSPGGATYNEQFF,TGTGCCAGCAGCCCCGGGGGGGCGACCTACAATGAGCAGTTCTTC
many,TRBJ2-2,TRBV29-1,TRBD1,CSVSPRGRETGELFF,TGCAGCGTTTCCCCCAGGGGGCGAGAAACCGGGGAGCTGTTTTTT
-,TRBJ2-4,TRBV5-6,-,CASSYLRVDLPLLNIQYF,TGTGCCAGCAGCTACCTCCGGGTGGACCTACCATTATTAAACATTCAGTACTTC
many,TRBJ1-2,TRBV15,TRBD1,CATSRDNPGGGQGGYTF,TGTGCCACCAGCAGAGATAATCCAGGGGGCGGACAAGGAGGCTACACCTTC
-,TRBJ2-1,TRBV5-5,TRBD2,CASSPGLAVSYNEQFF,TGTGCCAGCAGCCCCGGACTAGCGGTGTCATACAATGAGCAGTTCTTC
-,TRBJ2-1,TRBV27,-,CASSRGSTINEQFF,TGTGCCAGCAGTCGAGGTAGCACGATCAATGAGCAGTTCTTC
many,TRBJ2-5,TRBV7-9,-,CASSQLRLETQYF,TGTGCCAGCAGCCAGTTAAGATTAGAGACCCAGTACTTC
many,TRBJ1-4,TRBV28,-,CASSLRLANEKLFF,TGTGCCAGCAGTTTAAGGTTGGCTAATGAAAAACTGTTTTTT
many,TRBJ1-5,TRBV6-5,-,CASRGGAPQPQHF,TGTGCCAGCAGGGGGGGGGCGCCTCAGCCCCAGCATTTT
many,TRBJ2-5,TRBV7-9,TRBD1,CASSLVVDREETQYF,TGTGCCAGCAGCTTGGTAGTCGACAGGGAAGAGACCCAGTACTTC
many,TRBJ2-3,TRBV4-1,-,CASSPGSPSTDTQYF,TGCGCCAGCAGCCCAGGAAGCCCTAGCACAGATACGCAGTATTTT
few,TRBJ2-1,TRBV11-2,-,CASSQTGLEQFF,TGTGCCAGCAGCCAAACGGGTCTTGAGCAGTTCTTC
many,TRBJ2-1,TRBV7-3,TRBD2,CASSSGLGGDNEQFF,TGTGCCAGCAGCTCGGGCCTCGGGGGGGACAATGAGCAGTTCTTC
many,TRBJ2-5,TRBV28,TRBD1,CASRGWSGQGALRKGTQYF,TGTGCCAGCAGGGGATGGAGCGGACAGGGGGCCTTAAGGAAGGGGACCCAGTACTTC
many,TRBJ2-3,TRBV12-3/TRBV12-4,-,CASSPGGLIDTQYF,TGTGCCAGCAGTCCCGGGGGTTTAATAGATACGCAGTATTTT
many,TRBJ2-2,TRBV18,-,CASSPRVTNTGELFF,TGTGCCAGCTCACCACGCGTCACTAACACCGGGGAGCTGTTTTTT
many,TRBJ1-5,TRBV4-1,-,CASSPPGVGNQPQHF,TGCGCCAGCAGCCCCCCGGGGGTCGGGAATCAGCCCCAGCATTTT
many,TRBJ1-1,TRBV7-9,-,CASSFEGGATEAFF,TGTGCCAGCAGCTTTGAGGGAGGTGCCACTGAAGCTTTCTTT
many,TRBJ2-1,TRBV4-3,TRBD1,CASSRGQGGTDEQFF,TGCGCCAGCAGCCGAGGACAGGGGGGGACCGATGAGCAGTTCTTC